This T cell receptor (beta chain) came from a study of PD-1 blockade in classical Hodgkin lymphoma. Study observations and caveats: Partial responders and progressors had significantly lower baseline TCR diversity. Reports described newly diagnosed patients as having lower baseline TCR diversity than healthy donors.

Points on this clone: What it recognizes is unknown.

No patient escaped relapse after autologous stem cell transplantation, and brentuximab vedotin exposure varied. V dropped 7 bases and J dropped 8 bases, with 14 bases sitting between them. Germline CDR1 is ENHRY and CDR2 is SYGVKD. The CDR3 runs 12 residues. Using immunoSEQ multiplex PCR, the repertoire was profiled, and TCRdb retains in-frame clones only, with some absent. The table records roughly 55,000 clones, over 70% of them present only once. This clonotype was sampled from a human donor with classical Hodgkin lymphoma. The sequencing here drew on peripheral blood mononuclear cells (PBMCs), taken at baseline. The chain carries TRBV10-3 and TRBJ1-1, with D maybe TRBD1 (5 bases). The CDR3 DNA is TGTGCCATCAAGAGGCCGAACAGGGAAGCTTTCTTT. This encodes CAIKRPNREAFF.